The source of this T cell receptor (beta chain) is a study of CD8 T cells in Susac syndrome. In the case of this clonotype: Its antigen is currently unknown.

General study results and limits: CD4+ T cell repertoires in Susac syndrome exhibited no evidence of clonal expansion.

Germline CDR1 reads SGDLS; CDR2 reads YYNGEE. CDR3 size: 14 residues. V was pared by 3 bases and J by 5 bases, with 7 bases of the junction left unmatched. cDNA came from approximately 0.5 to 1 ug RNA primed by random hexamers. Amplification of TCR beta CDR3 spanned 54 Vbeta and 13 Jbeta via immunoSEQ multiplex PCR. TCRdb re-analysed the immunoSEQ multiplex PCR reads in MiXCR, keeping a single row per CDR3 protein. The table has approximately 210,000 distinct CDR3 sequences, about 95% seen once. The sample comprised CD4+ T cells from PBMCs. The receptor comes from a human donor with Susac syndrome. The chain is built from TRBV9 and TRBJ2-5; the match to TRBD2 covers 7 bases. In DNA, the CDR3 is TGTGCCAGCAGCGAATCGAGCGGGGTGGAGACCCAGTACTTC. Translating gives CASSESSGVETQYF.